This TCR beta chain was recorded in a study of cytomegalovirus exposure and HLA in healthy donors. A multiplex PCR was run with 60 Vbeta primers and 13 Jbeta primers. Some clones are missing from TCRdb's copy, which holds only in-frame ones; the method was immunoSEQ multiplex PCR. Of 150,000 to 200,000 clones listed, about 72% are singletons. The CDR3 spans 13 residues. Between the trimmed V and J ends, which lost 3 bases and 1 base, there was a span of 6 bases. Per the germline V gene, CDR1 is LNHDA and CDR2 is SQIVND (reference sequence). The sample consisted of PBMCs. The genes are TRBV19 and TRBJ1-1; D is unclear. This TCR derives from a man between 50 and 59 years old in good health and CMV-seropositive. DNA for the CDR3: TGTGCCAGTAGTATTTTGGCGAACACTGAAGCTTTCTTT. This gives the protein CASSILANTEAFF.